These 24 T cell receptor beta chains originate from one sample sequenced in a study of monozygotic twins with inflammatory bowel disease (dated by TCRdb to about 2019). Library construction relied on 5' RACE. Sequencing instrument: Illumina HiSeq 2500. TCRdb reprocessed the public reads and reports one entry per CDR3 protein sequence, without DNA. The sample's records list 300,000 to 350,000 distinct CDR3 sequences. The ten largest clones represent roughly 2% of the sample. The sequenced sample consisted of blood. These receptor sequences come from a human donor with ulcerative colitis or Crohn's disease, or a healthy co-twin of an affected twin (not recorded which).

This rearrangement joins TRBV5-1 to TRBJ2-7; TCRdb selects TRBD2, and the lack of DNA leaves this call unchecked. The CDR3 has 13 residues. CDR1 and CDR2 from the germline V gene are SGHRS and YFSETQ. CDR3 protein: CASRPSVGSQKYF.

The chain uses TRBV5-1 and TRBJ2-3. The CDR3 extends over 13 amino acids. Germline CDR1 reads SGHRS; CDR2 reads YFSETQ. CDR3 sequence: CASSWERTDTQYF.

The chain employs TRBV7-8 and TRBJ2-3; TCRdb reports TRBD1, a call that lacks DNA to check it against. The CDR3 totals 16 residues. The V gene's germline CDR1 is SGHVS and CDR2 FQNEAQ. This chain's CDR3 is CASSERGRENTDTQYF.

The J gene is TRBJ2-3, the V gene TRBV6-1; the D call of TRBD1 rests on TCRdb alone, since no DNA is present to check it. This CDR3 region has 14 residues. Germline-derived CDR1 and CDR2 are MNHNS and SASEGT. CDR3 protein: CASRVGHRTDTQYF.

The V gene is TRBV12-3 or TRBV12-4, the J gene TRBJ1-1; TCRdb calls TRBD1, which cannot be checked without DNA. This CDR3 spans 12 amino acids. The chain's CDR3 is CATWGWDTEAFF.

The CDR3 spells CASSLGQPSKPQHF. This chain joins TRBV28 and TRBJ1-5; TCRdb outputs TRBD1, but without DNA this stays unchecked. The CDR3 consists of 14 residues. Germline V CDR1 and CDR2: MDHEN, SYDVKM.

The chain joins TRBV9 to TRBJ2-6; TCRdb outputs TRBD1, but without DNA this stays unchecked. Germline lookup yields CDR1 SGDLS and CDR2 YYNGEE. The CDR3 totals 15 residues. The CDR3 loop is CASSAGVSGANVLTF.

V is TRBV20-1 and J is TRBJ2-3. From germline, CDR1 is DFQATT and CDR2 SNEGSKA (reference sequence). This CDR3 contains 13 residues. CDR3 sequence: CSARKHGTDTQYF.

The gene calls are TRBV28 and TRBJ2-3; TCRdb reports TRBD2, a call that lacks DNA to check it against. Germline loops: CDR1 MDHEN, CDR2 SYDVKM. The CDR3 runs 15 residues. CDR3 protein: CASSFASGRTDTQYF.

The chain links TRBV20-1 to TRBJ2-7; the D call from TCRdb, TRBD1, cannot be confirmed without DNA. CDR1 is DFQATT, CDR2 SNEGSKA, per germline (reference sequence). This CDR3 region has 13 residues. CDR3 loop: CSASPDSSYEQYF.

The chain has TRBV7-2 and TRBJ1-3. The V gene's germline CDR1 is SGHTA and CDR2 FQGNSA. The CDR3 contains 16 residues. The CDR3 sequence is CASSPRRNSRGNTIYF. The full variable domain, rest sourced from reference TRBV7-2 and TRBJ1-3, is GAGVSQSPSNKVTEKGKDVELRCDPISGHTALYWYRQSLGQGLEFLIYFQGNSAPDKSGLPSDRFSAERTGGSVSTLTIQRTQQEDSAVYLCASSPRRNSRGNTIYFGEGSWLTVV.

The chain couples TRBV12-3 or TRBV12-4 to TRBJ2-7; without DNA, the TCRdb call of TRBD2 cannot be checked. The CDR3 spans 17 residues. The CDR3 reads CASSPRLAGGHSYEQYF.

The chain couples TRBV30 to TRBJ2-7; TCRdb's assignment of TRBD2 cannot be checked, as there is no DNA. Germline loops: CDR1 GTSNPN, CDR2 SVGIG (reference sequence). The length of the CDR3 is 15 residues. The CDR3 loop is CAWTGLAGHSYEQYF.

This chain uses TRBV5-1 with TRBJ1-5; TCRdb picks TRBD1, but there is no DNA to check that call. Germline CDR1 and CDR2: SGHRS and YFSETQ. The CDR3 is made up of 14 amino acids. CDR3 region: CASSFTGTDQPQHF.

The chain is built from TRBV5-1 and TRBJ1-1. Per the germline V gene, CDR1 is SGHRS and CDR2 is YFSETQ. CDR3 length: 14 residues. The CDR3 loop is CASSSFGPPDEAFF. Full variable domain (missing parts from reference TRBV5-1 and TRBJ1-1): KAGVTQTPRYLIKTRGQQVTLSCSPISGHRSVSWYQQTPGQGLQFLFEYFSETQRNKGNFPGRFSGRQFSNSRSEMNVSTLELGDSALYLCASSSFGPPDEAFFGQGTRLTVV.

The chain employs TRBV13 and TRBJ1-2; the D call of TRBD1 rests on TCRdb alone, since no DNA is present to check it. CDR3 length equals 15 residues. The germline gives CDR1 PRHDT, CDR2 FYEKMQ (reference sequence). CDR3 loop: CASSLAGQGAGGYTF.

The chain uses TRBV20-1 and TRBJ1-1. The germline gives CDR1 DFQATT, CDR2 SNEGSKA (reference sequence). This CDR3 region has 13 residues. This chain's CDR3 is CSATPRANTEAFF.

This chain connects TRBV5-1 to TRBJ1-1; TCRdb's D gene call, TRBD1, goes unchecked for lack of DNA. Germline-derived CDR1 and CDR2 are SGHRS and YFSETQ. This CDR3 contains 17 residues. The CDR3: CASSHRGSPLMNTEAFF.

The rearrangement joins TRBV5-5 to TRBJ2-7. Germline V CDR1 and CDR2: SGHKS, YYEKEE (reference sequence). The CDR3 runs to 14 residues. CDR3 loop: CASSFSESSYEQYF.

The chain is built from TRBV20-1 and TRBJ2-3. From germline, CDR1 is DFQATT and CDR2 SNEGSKA (reference sequence). The CDR3 length is 14 residues. The CDR3 is CSAPGWTSTDTQYF.

This sequence joins TRBV12-3 or TRBV12-4 and TRBJ2-1; TCRdb calls TRBD2, which cannot be checked without DNA. The CDR3 is made up of 15 amino acids. CDR3 residues: CASSRELAGYNEQFF.

J is TRBJ2-1 and V is TRBV5-1; TCRdb lists TRBD2, though no DNA is available to test this call. CDR3 size: 18 residues. From germline, CDR1 is SGHRS and CDR2 YFSETQ. The CDR3: CASSPRGGLAGPYNEQFF. The full variable domain, with the rest looked up from reference TRBV5-1 and TRBJ2-1, is KAGVTQTPRYLIKTRGQQVTLSCSPISGHRSVSWYQQTPGQGLQFLFEYFSETQRNKGNFPGRFSGRQFSNSRSEMNVSTLELGDSALYLCASSPRGGLAGPYNEQFFGPGTRLTVL.

The V gene is TRBV20-1, the J gene TRBJ2-5. The CDR3 sequence is 12 residues long. Germline V CDR1 and CDR2: DFQATT, SNEGSKA (reference sequence). The CDR3 here is CSARYTQETQYF.

V gene TRBV5-1 combines with J gene TRBJ2-3; TCRdb returns TRBD2, unconfirmable since there is no DNA. The CDR3 totals 15 residues. Germline CDR1 SGHRS, CDR2 YFSETQ. CDR3 in amino acids: CASSLPGLSTDTQYF.